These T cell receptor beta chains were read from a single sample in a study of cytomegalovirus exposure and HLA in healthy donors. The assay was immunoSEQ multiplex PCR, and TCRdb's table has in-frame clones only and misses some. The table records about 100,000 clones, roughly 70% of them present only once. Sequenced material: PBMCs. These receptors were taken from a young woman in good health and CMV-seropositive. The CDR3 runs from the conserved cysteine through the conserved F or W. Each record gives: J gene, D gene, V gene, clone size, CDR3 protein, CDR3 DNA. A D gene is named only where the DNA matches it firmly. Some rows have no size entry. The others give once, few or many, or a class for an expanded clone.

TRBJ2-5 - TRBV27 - CASSLTAQAGTQYF TGTGCCAGCAGTTTAACGGCACAGGCAGGGACCCAGTACTTC
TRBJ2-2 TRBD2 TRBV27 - CASSLLAGDTGELFF TGTGCCAGCAGTTTGCTAGCGGGAGACACCGGGGAGCTGTTTTTT
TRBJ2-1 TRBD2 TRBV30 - CAWNGNSGNEQFF TGTGCCTGGAATGGTAATAGCGGGAATGAGCAGTTCTTC
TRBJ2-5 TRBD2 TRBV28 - CASSLKIGLASGQETQYF TGTGCCAGCAGTTTAAAGATCGGGTTGGCTAGCGGACAAGAGACCCAGTACTTC
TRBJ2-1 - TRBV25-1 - CASSDYSRLQEQFF TGTGCCAGCAGTGATTATTCCCGACTGCAAGAGCAGTTCTTC
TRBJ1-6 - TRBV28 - CASRQGYNSPLHF TGTGCCAGCAGGCAGGGCTATAATTCACCCCTCCACTTT
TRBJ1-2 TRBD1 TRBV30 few CAWRGGRGLGGYTF TGTGCCTGGAGGGGGGGCAGGGGGCTCGGTGGCTACACCTTC
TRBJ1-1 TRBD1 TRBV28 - CASRTTTGTGWTEAFF TGTGCCAGCAGAACAACGACTGGGACAGGGTGGACTGAAGCTTTCTTT
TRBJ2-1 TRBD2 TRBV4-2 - CASSQEVAGYNEQFF TGTGCCAGCAGCCAAGAGGTAGCGGGCTACAATGAGCAGTTCTTC
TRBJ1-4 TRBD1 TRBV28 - CASSLEGAREKLFF TGTGCCAGCAGCCTGGAGGGGGCTCGAGAAAAACTGTTTTTT
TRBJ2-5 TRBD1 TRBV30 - CALNRGVRETQYF TGTGCCTTGAACAGGGGGGTAAGAGAGACCCAGTACTTC
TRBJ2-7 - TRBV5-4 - CASTLRPRDEQYF TGTGCCAGCACCCTCCGGCCGCGGGACGAGCAGTACTTC
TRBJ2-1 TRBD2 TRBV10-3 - CAISESGLASGLEQFF TGTGCCATCAGTGAGTCAGGACTAGCGAGCGGTCTTGAGCAGTTCTTC
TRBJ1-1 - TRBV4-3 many CASSQEGGNTEAFF TGCGCCAGCAGCCAAGAAGGGGGGAACACTGAAGCTTTCTTT
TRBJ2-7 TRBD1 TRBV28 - CASSGTGVAYEQYF TGTGCCAGCAGTGGGACAGGGGTTGCCTACGAGCAGTACTTC
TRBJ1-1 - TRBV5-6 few CASGSARGNTEAFF TGTGCCAGCGGCTCGGCCCGGGGGAACACTGAAGCTTTCTTT
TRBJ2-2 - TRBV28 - CASSFLTPGELFF TGTGCCAGCAGTTTCTTGACACCCGGGGAGCTGTTTTTT
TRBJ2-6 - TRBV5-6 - CASSFQGTGANVLTF TGTGCCAGCAGCTTCCAGGGTACTGGGGCCAACGTCCTGACTTTC
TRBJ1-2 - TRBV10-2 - CASSESQVWLSVRSVGNLKVTF TGCGCCAGCAGTGAGTCTCAGGTTTGGCTTTCGGTTCGGTCGGTCGGTAACTTAAAGGTTACCTTC
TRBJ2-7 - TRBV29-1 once CSVEDPRGQYF TGCAGCGTTGAAGATCCCAGGGGGCAGTACTTC
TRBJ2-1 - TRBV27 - CASSLDSYNEQFF TGTGCCAGCAGTTTAGACAGCTACAATGAGCAGTTCTTC
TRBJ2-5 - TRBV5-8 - CASSFPGHLRETQYF TGTGCCAGCAGCTTCCCGGGACACCTTAGGGAGACCCAGTACTTC
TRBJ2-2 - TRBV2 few CASNLGAGNTGELFF TGTGCCAGCAACCTTGGGGCAGGGAACACCGGGGAGCTGTTTTTT
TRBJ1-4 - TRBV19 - CASSTLQGTGGEKLFF TGTGCCAGTAGTACCCTCCAGGGAACGGGTGGTGAAAAACTGTTTTTT
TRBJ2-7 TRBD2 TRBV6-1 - CASSEAAGGRLDEQHF TGTGCCAGCAGTGAAGCCGCGGGAGGGAGGTTAGACGAGCAGCACTTC
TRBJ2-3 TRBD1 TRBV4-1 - CASSHPGGQGTDTQYF TGCGCCAGCAGCCACCCCGGGGGACAGGGCACAGATACGCAGTATTTT
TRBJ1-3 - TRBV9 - CASSVETGPGNTIYF TGTGCCAGCAGCGTAGAAACAGGGCCTGGAAACACCATATATTTT
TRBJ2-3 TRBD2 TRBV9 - CASSVAGAGVDTQYF TGTGCCAGCAGCGTAGCCGGGGCGGGGGTAGATACGCAGTATTTT
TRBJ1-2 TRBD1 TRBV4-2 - CASSQAGTVYGYTF TGTGCCAGCAGCCAAGCCGGGACAGTCTATGGCTACACCTTC
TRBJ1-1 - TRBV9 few CASSVWSGMNTEAFF TGTGCCAGCAGCGTATGGAGTGGTATGAACACTGAAGCTTTCTTT
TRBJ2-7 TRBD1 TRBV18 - CASSRTGGLGEQYF TGTGCCAGCTCACGGACAGGGGGCCTCGGCGAGCAGTACTTC
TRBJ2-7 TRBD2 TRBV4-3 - CASSHLGTSGAYEQYF TGCGCCAGCAGCCATCTTGGGACTAGCGGCGCCTACGAGCAGTACTTC
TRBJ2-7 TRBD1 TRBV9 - CASSVTTGTPYEQYF TGTGCCAGCAGCGTGACGACAGGGACGCCGTACGAGCAGTACTTC
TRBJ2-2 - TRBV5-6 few CASSLEQGPNTGELFF TGTGCCAGCAGCTTGGAACAGGGTCCGAACACCGGGGAGCTGTTTTTT
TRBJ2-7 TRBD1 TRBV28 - CASSLLPGQGASEQYF TGTGCCAGCAGTTTATTGCCGGGACAGGGAGCCAGCGAGCAGTACTTC
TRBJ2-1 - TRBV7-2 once CASSWWRDWNNEQFF TGTGCCAGCAGCTGGTGGAGGGACTGGAACAATGAGCAGTTCTTC
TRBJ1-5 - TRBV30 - CAWSGGTGYNQPQHF TGTGCCTGGAGCGGGGGGACCGGATACAATCAGCCCCAGCATTTT
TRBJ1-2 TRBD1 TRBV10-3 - CAISEGDRGNYGYTF TGTGCCATCAGTGAGGGGGACAGGGGTAACTATGGCTACACCTTC
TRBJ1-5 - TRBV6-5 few CASSSSRSNQPQHF TGTGCCAGCAGTTCCTCCCGGAGCAATCAGCCCCAGCATTTT
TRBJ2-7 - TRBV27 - CASSDRSRAEQYF TGTGCCAGCAGCGACAGGTCGAGGGCCGAGCAGTACTTC